The source of this T cell receptor beta chain is a study of blood T cells in healthy people across ages. Study outcomes and limitations: It was held that the diversity estimates obtained from one million T cells were underestimates.

PBMCs numbering at least 7 million were isolated per sample. The authors ran a second PCR of about 6 to 11 cycles using a sample-barcoded 5' primer and a J-beta primer mix. From the 5' RACE reads, TCRdb called clonotypes with MiXCR, one entry per CDR3 protein. The data show more than 900,000 distinct CDR3 sequences, with approximately 25% seen just once and around 0.75% held by the top ten. As to this clonotype: Its specificity is not known.

The CDR3 consists of 14 residues. Germline V gives CDR1 SGHTA, CDR2 FQGTGA. V lost 4 bases and J lost 4, with 13 bases in between. These sequences were also reported in another study, on T cells of mothers and their children. From that second work: At around 1.6 ug per 15 ul, all of the extracted RNA went into cDNA synthesis. Comparable shaping of TCR recombination output by thymic selection was observed in related and unrelated pairs.

The source material was blood. The genes are TRBV7-3 and TRBJ1-1; no reliable D call. The clonotype was recovered from a girl aged 2 to 10 in good health. The CDR3 is CASSSESSGTEAFF. CDR3 bases: TGTGCCAGCAGCTCCGAGTCGTCGGGCACTGAAGCTTTCTTT.